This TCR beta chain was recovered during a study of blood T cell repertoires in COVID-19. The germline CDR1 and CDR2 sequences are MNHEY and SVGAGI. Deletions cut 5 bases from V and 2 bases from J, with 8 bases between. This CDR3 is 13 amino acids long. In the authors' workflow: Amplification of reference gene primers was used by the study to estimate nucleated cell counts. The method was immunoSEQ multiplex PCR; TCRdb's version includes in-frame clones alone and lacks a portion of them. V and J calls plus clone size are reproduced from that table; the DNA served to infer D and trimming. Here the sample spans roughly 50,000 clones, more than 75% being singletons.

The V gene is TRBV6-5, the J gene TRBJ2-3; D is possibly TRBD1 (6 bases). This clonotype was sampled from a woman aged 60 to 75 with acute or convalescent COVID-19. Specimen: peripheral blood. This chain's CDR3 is CASSTGNTDTQYF. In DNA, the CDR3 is TGTGCCAGCAGTACAGGGAACACAGATACGCAGTATTTT.